Many counts were recorded for the clone carrying this T cell receptor (beta chain). Its antigen is not identified. This sample was taken from a study of prognosis after radiotherapy for stage I lung cancer. Study-wide background: Adenocarcinoma was the tumor type in approximately 13 patients, squamous cell carcinoma in seven or eight. After radiotherapy, distant metastases appeared in a handful of patients at a median of about 7 months, and about 15 patients showed no significant progression. Study-wide results and limits: Stereotactic body radiation therapy was followed by fewer unique TCR clones, median approximately 9,600 versus 7,200. Patients' TRBV and TRBJ gene usage reportedly differed by presence or absence of metastases.

Looked up from germline, CDR1 is SGHTA and CDR2 is FQGNSA. J was trimmed by 2 bases and V by 0 bases; bases with no gene match: 5. This CDR3 spans 16 amino acids. By two-round multiplex PCR, the TCR beta CDR3 was amplified from genomic DNA. Amplification in first-round PCR relied on primers specific to each TRBV and TRBJ gene. Via MiXCR, TCRdb re-called the multiplex PCR reads, giving one row per CDR3 protein. The data show some 27,000 distinct CDR3 sequences, 31% seen once. The clonotype originates from a donor older than 45 with non-small cell lung cancer. The chain joins TRBV7-2 to TRBJ2-3; 7 bases align to TRBD2. The sequenced sample was PBMCs, obtained before or after stereotactic body radiation therapy (not recorded which). In nucleotides, the CDR3 is TGTGCCAGCAGCTTAGCCCCGGGACTACTCACAGATACGCAGTATTTT. Its translation is CASSLAPGLLTDTQYF.